A selection of T cell receptor beta chains follows, all from one sample in a study of blood T cell repertoires in COVID-19. Repertoires were generated with immunoSEQ multiplex PCR, while TCRdb's copy carries only in-frame clones and drops some. This table has roughly 55,000 clones, over 75% appearing once. Specimen: peripheral blood. These receptors were obtained from a man aged 50 to 59 with active COVID-19. CDR3s include the opening cysteine and the closing phenylalanine or tryptophan. The D gene is left open where the match is weak. Size values are once, few and many counts, or a class for expanded clones, and some rows have none.

TRBD2	TRBV30	TRBJ2-5	.	CAWSSGGQETQYF	TGTGCCTGGTCTAGCGGAGGGCAAGAGACCCAGTACTTC
.	TRBV4-1	TRBJ2-3	.	CASSQGLSEANTDTQYF	TGCGCCAGCAGCCAAGGACTTTCTGAGGCGAACACAGATACGCAGTATTTT
TRBD2	TRBV30	TRBJ2-7	.	CAWSLSGRGAAYF	TGTGCCTGGAGTCTCAGCGGGAGAGGCGCGGCGTACTTC
.	TRBV4-3	TRBJ1-3	.	CASSQVEGNTIYF	TGCGCCAGCAGCCAAGTAGAGGGAAACACCATATATTTT
TRBD2	TRBV4-2	TRBJ2-2	.	CASSPWGERGGGGELFF	TGTGCCAGCAGCCCCTGGGGAGAGCGGGGGGGCGGCGGGGAGCTGTTTTTT
TRBD1	TRBV7-2	TRBJ1-4	.	CASSKTGKAEKLFF	TGTGCCAGCAGCAAGACAGGGAAGGCAGAAAAACTGTTTTTT
.	TRBV7-8	TRBJ2-4	.	CASSQIGALTVAKNIQYF	TGTGCCAGCAGCCAGATAGGAGCCCTTACCGTAGCCAAAAACATTCAGTACTTC
TRBD1	TRBV10-3	TRBJ1-2	.	CAIRGDRGNYGYTF	TGTGCCATCAGGGGGGACAGGGGGAACTATGGCTACACCTTC
.	TRBV19	TRBJ2-3	.	CASIPFWAPYTQYF	TGTGCCAGTATTCCTTTTTGGGCCCCCTATACGCAGTATTTT
.	TRBV7-9	TRBJ2-7	.	CASSPPTETYEQYF	TGTGCCAGCAGCCCGCCGACAGAGACCTACGAGCAGTACTTC
TRBD1	TRBV13	TRBJ2-7	.	CASTRQGYHPYEQYF	TGTGCCAGCACCCGACAGGGTTATCACCCCTACGAGCAGTACTTC
TRBD2	TRBV4-2	TRBJ2-3	.	CASSQALAGSSNTQYF	TGTGCCAGCAGCCAGGCGTTAGCGGGGTCCTCGAATACGCAGTATTTT
.	TRBV7-9	TRBJ2-1	.	CASSARDSYNEQFF	TGTGCCAGCAGCGCCAGGGACTCCTACAATGAGCAGTTCTTC
TRBD1	TRBV19	TRBJ2-2	.	CASSDGDRGPGELFF	TGTGCCAGTAGTGATGGGGACAGGGGTCCCGGGGAGCTGTTTTTT
.	TRBV10-1	TRBJ2-7	.	CASSESSTGNYEQYF	TGCGCCAGCAGTGAGTCGTCTACAGGGAACTACGAGCAGTACTTC
TRBD2	TRBV12-5	TRBJ2-1	few	CASGLVLAGSSYNEQFF	TGTGCTAGTGGTTTGGTACTAGCGGGGAGCTCCTACAATGAGCAGTTCTTC
TRBD2	TRBV5-1	TRBJ2-3	.	CASSLDGGRAGDTQYF	TGCGCCAGCAGCTTGGATGGCGGGAGGGCCGGGGATACGCAGTATTTT
.	TRBV18	TRBJ2-6	.	CASSLQGSGANVLTF	TGTGCCAGCTCACTACAGGGTTCCGGGGCCAACGTCCTGACTTTC
.	TRBV18	TRBJ2-1	.	CASSQHLGAYNEQFF	TGTGCCAGCTCACAGCACTTGGGAGCCTACAATGAGCAGTTCTTC
.	TRBV5-4	TRBJ2-5	few	CASSLGAGSLQETQYF	TGTGCCAGCAGCTTGGGGGCGGGGAGCCTGCAAGAGACCCAGTACTTC